One and the same sample provided the 9 T cell receptor beta chains below, sequenced in a study of blood T cells in healthy people across ages. Then a second PCR, running roughly 7 to 11 cycles, was carried out with a sample-barcoded 5' primer and a J-beta primer mix. TCRdb re-called the 5' RACE reads with MiXCR, one entry per CDR3 protein. The sample shows 850,000 to 1,000,000 distinct CDR3 sequences, around 49% of them seen only once. Sequencing was carried out using blood. These receptors came from a man younger than 40 in good health.

V gene TRBV6-2 or TRBV6-3 combines with J gene TRBJ2-5, with 8 nucleotides matching TRBD1. Matching the DNA end better, TRBJ2-7 makes the J call doubtful. This CDR3 is built from 13 residues. Germline assignment: CDR1 MNHEY and CDR2 SVGEGT. This chain's CDR3 is CASRQGEIHEQYF. In DNA form, the CDR3 reads TGTGCCAGCAGACAGGGGGAAATTCACGAGCAGTACTTC.

J is TRBJ2-3 and V is TRBV7-9; the match to TRBD1 covers 11 bases. The CDR3 has 15 residues. The trim removed 4 bases at V and 4 bases at J, leaving 4 bases unmatched. CDR1 and CDR2 from the germline V gene are SEHNR and FQNEAQ (reference sequence). CDR3 residues: CASSWTGGRSDTQYF. The CDR3 DNA reads as TGTGCCAGCAGCTGGACAGGGGGCAGGTCAGATACGCAGTATTTT.

V gene TRBV21-1 combines with J gene TRBJ2-7; TRBD2, the table's D call, lacks a check against the DNA. TRBV21-1 is listed as a pseudogene. This CDR3 has 12 residues. The CDR3 sequence is CASILPSSEQYF. DNA of the CDR3: TGTGCCAGCATACTCCCCTCCTCCGAGCAGTACTTC.

The V call is TRBV5-6, the J call TRBJ1-2; perhaps TRBD1 as D (5 bases). Germline-derived CDR1 and CDR2 are SGHDT and YYEEEE. CDR3 length: 14 residues. V gave up 4 bases and J gave up 5 bases, with 15 bases separating them. Written as DNA, the CDR3 is TGTGCCAGCAGCCCCAATGCGGGGCGGTATGGCTACACCTTC. Translation: CASSPNAGRYGYTF.

A few counts support this clonotype. The chain has TRBV4-2 and TRBJ2-1; D not resolved. This CDR3 spans 14 amino acids. V shed 3 bases and J shed 9 bases, with 15 bases lying between them. Germline lookup yields CDR1 LGHNA and CDR2 YNFKEQ. The CDR3 protein is CASSQVGTVREQFF. CDR3 DNA sequence: TGTGCCAGCAGCCAGGTGGGTACTGTCCGTGAGCAGTTCTTC.

The chain has TRBV27 and TRBJ1-4; tentative D call: TRBD1 (6 bases). Germline V gene data show CDR1 as MNHEY and CDR2 as SMNVEV (reference sequence). CDR3 length equals 14 residues. V was pared by 7 bases and J by 5 bases, with 14 bases between. As DNA, the CDR3 is TGTGCCAGCAAATTAAGGGGGTTAAATGAAAAACTGTTTTTT. It specifies CASKLRGLNEKLFF.

With regard to this clonotype: One end of the junction does not line up with germline, which may come from a read error. CDR3 loop: CSARALAGRTDTQCF. The CDR3 DNA sequence: TGCAGTGCTAGAGCGCTAGCGGGGCGCACAGATACGCAGTGTTTT. The chain has TRBV20-1 and TRBJ2-3, with 9 bases lining up with TRBD2. This CDR3 is 15 amino acids long. CDR1 DFQATT and CDR2 SNEGSKA come from the germline V gene (reference sequence).

Details on this clonotype: Just one base apart from a much larger clone, this may be a read error. The rearrangement links TRBV12-3 or TRBV12-4 to TRBJ2-7, with 7 positions matching TRBD1. V lost 5 bases and J lost 3; bases outside the gene matches: 4. The CDR3 runs 13 residues. The CDR3 DNA reads TGTGCCAGCAGTATGGGACAGATCTACGAGCAGTACTTC. Encoded protein: CASSMGQIYEQYF.

This clonotype was seen at least ten times. The chain recombines TRBV20-1 with TRBJ1-1; TRBD1 aligns across 7 bases. CDR1 DFQATT and CDR2 SNEGSKA come from the germline V gene (reference sequence). The ends lost 3 bases at V and 3 bases at J; junction bases unmatched: 10. CDR3 length: 15 amino acids. The CDR3 nucleotides read TGCAGTGCTAGGCCTATAGGACAGGCCTACACTGAAGCTTTCTTT. Amino acids: CSARPIGQAYTEAFF.